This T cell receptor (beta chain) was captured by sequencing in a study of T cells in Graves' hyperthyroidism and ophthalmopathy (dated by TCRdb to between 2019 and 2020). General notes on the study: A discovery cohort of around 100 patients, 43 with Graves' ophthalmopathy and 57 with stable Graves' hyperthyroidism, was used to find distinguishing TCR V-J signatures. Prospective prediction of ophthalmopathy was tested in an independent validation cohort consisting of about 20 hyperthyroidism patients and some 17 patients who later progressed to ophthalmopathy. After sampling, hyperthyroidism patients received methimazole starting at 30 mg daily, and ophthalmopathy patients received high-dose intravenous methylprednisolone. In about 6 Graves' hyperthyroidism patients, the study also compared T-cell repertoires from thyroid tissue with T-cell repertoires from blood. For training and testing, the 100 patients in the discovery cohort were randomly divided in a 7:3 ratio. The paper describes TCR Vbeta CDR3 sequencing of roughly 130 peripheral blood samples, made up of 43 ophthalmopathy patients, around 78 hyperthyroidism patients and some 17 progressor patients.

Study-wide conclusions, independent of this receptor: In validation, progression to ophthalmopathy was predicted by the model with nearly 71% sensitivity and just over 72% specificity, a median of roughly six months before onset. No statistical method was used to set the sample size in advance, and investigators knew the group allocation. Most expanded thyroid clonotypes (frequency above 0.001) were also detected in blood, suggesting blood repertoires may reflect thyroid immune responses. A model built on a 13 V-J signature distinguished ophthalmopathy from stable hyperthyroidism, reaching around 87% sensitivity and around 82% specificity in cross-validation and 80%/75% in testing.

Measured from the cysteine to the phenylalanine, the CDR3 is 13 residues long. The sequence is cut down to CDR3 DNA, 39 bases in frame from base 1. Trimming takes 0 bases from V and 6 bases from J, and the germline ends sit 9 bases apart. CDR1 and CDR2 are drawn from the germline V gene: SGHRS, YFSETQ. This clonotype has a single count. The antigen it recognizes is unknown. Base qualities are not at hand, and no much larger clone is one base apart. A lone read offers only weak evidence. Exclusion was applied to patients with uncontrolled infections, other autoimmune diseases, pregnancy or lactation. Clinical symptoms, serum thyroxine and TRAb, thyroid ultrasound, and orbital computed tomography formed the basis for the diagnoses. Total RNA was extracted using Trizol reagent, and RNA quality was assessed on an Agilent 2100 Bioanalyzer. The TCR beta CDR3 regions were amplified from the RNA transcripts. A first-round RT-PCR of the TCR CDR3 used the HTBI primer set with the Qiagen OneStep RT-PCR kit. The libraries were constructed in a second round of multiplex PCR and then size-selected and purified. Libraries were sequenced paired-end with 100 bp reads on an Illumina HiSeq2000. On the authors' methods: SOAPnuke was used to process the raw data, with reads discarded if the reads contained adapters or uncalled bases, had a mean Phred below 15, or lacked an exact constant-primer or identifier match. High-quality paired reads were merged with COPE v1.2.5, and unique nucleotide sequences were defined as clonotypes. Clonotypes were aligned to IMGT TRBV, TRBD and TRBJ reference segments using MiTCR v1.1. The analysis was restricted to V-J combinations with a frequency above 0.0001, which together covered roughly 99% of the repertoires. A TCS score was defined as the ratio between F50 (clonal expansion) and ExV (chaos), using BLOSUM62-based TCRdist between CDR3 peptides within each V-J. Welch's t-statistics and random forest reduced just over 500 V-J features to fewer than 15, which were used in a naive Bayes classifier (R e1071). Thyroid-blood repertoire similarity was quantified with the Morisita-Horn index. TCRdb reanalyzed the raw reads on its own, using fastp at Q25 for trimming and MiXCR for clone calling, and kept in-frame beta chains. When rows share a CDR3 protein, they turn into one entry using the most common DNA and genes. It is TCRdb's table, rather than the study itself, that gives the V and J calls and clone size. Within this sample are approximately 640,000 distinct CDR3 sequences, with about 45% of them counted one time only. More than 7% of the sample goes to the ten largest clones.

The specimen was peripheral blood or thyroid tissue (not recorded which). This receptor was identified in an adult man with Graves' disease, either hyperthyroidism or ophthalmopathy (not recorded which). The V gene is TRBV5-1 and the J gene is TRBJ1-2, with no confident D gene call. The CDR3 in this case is CASSLGGYDGYTF. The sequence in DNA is TGCGCCAGCAGCTTGGGGGGATACGATGGCTACACCTTC.